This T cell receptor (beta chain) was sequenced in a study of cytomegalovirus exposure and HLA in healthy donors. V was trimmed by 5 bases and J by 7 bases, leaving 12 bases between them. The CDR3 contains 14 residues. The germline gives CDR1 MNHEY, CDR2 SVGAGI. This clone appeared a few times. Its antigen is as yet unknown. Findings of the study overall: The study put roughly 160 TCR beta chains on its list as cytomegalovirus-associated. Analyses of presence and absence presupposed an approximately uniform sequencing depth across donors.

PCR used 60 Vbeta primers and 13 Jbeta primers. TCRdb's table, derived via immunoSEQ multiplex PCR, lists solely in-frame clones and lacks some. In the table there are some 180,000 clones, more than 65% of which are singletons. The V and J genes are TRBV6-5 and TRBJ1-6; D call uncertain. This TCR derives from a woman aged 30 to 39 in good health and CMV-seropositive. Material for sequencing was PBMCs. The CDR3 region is CASSAGKGNSPLHF. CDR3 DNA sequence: TGTGCCAGCAGTGCGGGAAAAGGCAATTCACCCCTCCACTTT.